This T cell receptor beta chain is from a study of shared clonotypes between healthy human individuals. Some clones are missing from TCRdb's copy, which holds only in-frame ones; the method was immunoSEQ multiplex PCR. The sample yields under 2,500,000 clones, 95% seen once. The CDR3 runs 13 residues. Trimming took 5 bases from V and 6 from J; bases not matched to a gene: 3. CDR1 LNHDA and CDR2 SQIVND come from the germline V gene (reference sequence). This clone was observed a handful of times. Its antigen is unknown. This same CDR3 is encoded by further DNA sequences in the sample. Study results and limitations: Sampling used blood alone; tissue repertoires probably differ.

This chain joins TRBV19 and TRBJ1-5, with 8 bases fitting TRBD1. The receptor's source is a man between 18 and 35 years old in good health. The sequenced sample consisted of naive CD4+ T cells sorted from blood. The subset: CD45RA+ positively selected. This CDR3 is CASSSQGGQPQHF. The DNA for the CDR3 is TGTGCCAGTAGTTCACAGGGGGGTCAGCCCCAGCATTTT.